This T cell receptor beta chain appears in the sequencing data of a study of blood T cell repertoires in COVID-19. The length of the CDR3 is 15 residues. V gave up 5 bases and J gave up 6 bases; unmatched junction bases: 8. CDR1 is SGHTA and CDR2 is FQGTGA in the germline V gene. TCRdb keeps only in-frame clones here, not all; method: immunoSEQ multiplex PCR. Among approximately 250,000 clones listed, 86% were seen once. The sequence was obtained from a woman aged 60-75 years who had recovered from COVID-19. The chain employs TRBV7-3 and TRBJ2-1; 9 nucleotides match TRBD1. The sample taken for sequencing was peripheral blood. The CDR3 spells CASSQTGGPANEQFF. As DNA, the CDR3 is TGTGCCAGCAGCCAGACAGGGGGTCCTGCCAATGAGCAGTTCTTC.